This TCR beta chain emerged from a study of T cell responses to AZD1222 COVID-19 vaccine. Whole-study results and caveats: The donor cohort was predominantly white British with a female majority, and clonal diversity may have been underestimated. Seropositivity was recorded at baseline in only a handful of AZD1222 recipients.

Profiled with immunoSEQ multiplex PCR; TCRdb holds only in-frame clones, not every one. The table has 200,000 or so clones, about 90% seen once. Germline assignment: CDR1 MNHEY and CDR2 SVGAGI. This CDR3 has 13 amino acids. With 7 bases removed from V and 0 bases from J, the gap between germline ends came to 9 bases. A word on this clone: Its antigen is not identified.

The sequencing here drew on peripheral blood, taken on day 0 of MenACWY control vaccination. The chain couples TRBV6-5 to TRBJ1-2, with D possibly being TRBD1 (5 bases). The sequence derives from an adult in good health. The CDR3 DNA is TGTGCCAGCAAGACAGCCTCTAACTATGGCTACACCTTC. Residues: CASKTASNYGYTF.